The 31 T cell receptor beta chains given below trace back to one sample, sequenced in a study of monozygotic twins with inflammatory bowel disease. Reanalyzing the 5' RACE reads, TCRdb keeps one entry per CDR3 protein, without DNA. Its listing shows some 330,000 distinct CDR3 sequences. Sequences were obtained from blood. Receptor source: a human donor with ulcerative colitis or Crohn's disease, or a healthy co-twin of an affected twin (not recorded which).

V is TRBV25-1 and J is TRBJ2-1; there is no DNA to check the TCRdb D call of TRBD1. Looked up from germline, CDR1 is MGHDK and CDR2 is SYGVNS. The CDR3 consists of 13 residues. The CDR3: CASSNRGTNEQFF.

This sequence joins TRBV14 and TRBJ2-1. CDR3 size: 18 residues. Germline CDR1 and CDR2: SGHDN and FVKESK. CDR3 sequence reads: CASSQVGKGGATYNEQFF.

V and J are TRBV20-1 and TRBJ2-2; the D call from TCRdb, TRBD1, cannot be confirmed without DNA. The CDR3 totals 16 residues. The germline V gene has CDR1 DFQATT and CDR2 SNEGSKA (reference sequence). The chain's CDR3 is CSARGSSGGFTGVLFF.

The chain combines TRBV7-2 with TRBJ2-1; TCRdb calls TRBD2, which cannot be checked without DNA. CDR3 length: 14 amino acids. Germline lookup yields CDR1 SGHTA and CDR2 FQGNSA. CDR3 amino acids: CASSLGPSANEQFF.

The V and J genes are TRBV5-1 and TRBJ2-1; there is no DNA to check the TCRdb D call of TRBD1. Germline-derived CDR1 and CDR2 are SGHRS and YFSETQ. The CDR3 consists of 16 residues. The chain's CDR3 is CASSLVSGTGVNEQFF.

CDR3 sequence reads: CATSRSRELGEQYF. This chain joins TRBV15 and TRBJ2-7; TCRdb's D call, TRBD1, is unchecked because there is no DNA. The CDR3 has 14 amino acids. Germline V CDR1 and CDR2: LNHNV, YYDKDF (reference sequence).

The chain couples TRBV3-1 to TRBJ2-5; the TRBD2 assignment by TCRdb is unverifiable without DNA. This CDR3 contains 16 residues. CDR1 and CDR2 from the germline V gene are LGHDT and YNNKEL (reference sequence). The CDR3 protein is CASSPATSGAQETQYF.

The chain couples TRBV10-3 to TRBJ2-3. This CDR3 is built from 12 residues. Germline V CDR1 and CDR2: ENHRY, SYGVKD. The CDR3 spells CAISLRGDTQYF.

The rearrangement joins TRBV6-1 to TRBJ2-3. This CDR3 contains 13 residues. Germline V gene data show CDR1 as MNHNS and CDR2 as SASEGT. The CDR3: CASSERYTDTQYF.

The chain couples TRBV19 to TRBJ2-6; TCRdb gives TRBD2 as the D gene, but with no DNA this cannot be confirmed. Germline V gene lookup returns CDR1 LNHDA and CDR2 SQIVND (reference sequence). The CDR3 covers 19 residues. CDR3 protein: CASSIKRQGYPSGANVLTF.

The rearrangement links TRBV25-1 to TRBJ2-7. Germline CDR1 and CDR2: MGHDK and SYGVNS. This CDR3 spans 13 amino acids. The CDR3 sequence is CASNHRPIYEQYF.

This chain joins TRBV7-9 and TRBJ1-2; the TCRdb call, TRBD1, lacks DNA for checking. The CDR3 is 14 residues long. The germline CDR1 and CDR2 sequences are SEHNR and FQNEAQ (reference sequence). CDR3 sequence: CASSFQGAGYGYTF. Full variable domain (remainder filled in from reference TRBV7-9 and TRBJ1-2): DTGVSQNPRHKITKRGQNVTFRCDPISEHNRLYWYRQTLGQGPEFLTYFQNEAQLEKSRLLSDRFSAERPKGSFSTLEIQRTEQGDSAMYLCASSFQGAGYGYTFGSGTRLTVV.

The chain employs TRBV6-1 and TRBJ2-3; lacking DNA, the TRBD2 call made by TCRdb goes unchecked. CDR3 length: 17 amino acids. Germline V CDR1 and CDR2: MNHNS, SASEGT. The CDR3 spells CASSERGTLVVADTQYF.

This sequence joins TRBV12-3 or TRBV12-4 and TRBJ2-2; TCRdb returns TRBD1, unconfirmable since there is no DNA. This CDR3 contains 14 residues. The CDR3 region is CASQQGANTGELFF.

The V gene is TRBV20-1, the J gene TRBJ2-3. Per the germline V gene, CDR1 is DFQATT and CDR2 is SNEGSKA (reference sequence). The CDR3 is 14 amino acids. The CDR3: CSAISTVSTDTQYF.

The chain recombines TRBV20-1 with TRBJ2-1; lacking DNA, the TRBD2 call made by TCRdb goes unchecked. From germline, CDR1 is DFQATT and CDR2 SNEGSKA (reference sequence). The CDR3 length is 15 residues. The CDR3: CSADGTSGLSGEQFF.

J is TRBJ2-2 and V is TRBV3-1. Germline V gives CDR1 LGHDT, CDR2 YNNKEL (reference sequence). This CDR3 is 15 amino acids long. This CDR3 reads CASSPGSGFTGELFF.

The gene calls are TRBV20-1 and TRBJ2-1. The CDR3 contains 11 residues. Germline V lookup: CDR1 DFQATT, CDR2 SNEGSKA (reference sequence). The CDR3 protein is CSATGYNEQFF.

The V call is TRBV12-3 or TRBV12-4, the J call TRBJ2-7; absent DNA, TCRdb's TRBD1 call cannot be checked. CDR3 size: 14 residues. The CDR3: CASSSLSGVGEQYF.

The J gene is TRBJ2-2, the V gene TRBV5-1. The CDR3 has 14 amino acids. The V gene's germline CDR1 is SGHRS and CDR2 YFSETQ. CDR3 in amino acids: CASSSFRNTGELFF.

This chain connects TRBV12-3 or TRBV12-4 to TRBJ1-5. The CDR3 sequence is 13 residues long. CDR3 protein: CASSLSRNQPQHF.

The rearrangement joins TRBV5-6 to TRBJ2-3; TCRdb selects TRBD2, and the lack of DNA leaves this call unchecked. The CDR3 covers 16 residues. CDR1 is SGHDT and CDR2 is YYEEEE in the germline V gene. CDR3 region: CASSLGLAGITDTQHF.

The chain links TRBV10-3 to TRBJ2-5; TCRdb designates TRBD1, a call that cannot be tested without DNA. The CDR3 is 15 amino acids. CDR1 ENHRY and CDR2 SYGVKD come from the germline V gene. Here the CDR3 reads CAISEKGGPEETQYF.

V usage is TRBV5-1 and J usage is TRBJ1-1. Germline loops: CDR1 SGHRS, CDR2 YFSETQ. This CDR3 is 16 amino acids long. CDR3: CASSWTAAGGGTEAFF.

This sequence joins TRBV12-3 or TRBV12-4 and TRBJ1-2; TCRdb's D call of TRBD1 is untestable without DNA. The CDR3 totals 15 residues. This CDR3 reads CASSYNDRAGYGYTF.

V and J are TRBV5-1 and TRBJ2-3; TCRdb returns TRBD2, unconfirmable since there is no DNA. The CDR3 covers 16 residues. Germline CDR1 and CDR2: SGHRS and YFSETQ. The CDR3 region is CASSPGRAGVADTQYF.

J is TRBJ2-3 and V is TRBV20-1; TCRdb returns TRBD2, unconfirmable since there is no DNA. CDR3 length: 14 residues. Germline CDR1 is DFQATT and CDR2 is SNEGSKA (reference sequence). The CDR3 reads CSARIAGRTDTQYF.

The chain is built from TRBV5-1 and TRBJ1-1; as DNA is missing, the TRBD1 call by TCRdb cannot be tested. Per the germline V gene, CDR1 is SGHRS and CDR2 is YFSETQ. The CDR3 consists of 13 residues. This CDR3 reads CASSPLSGTEAFF.

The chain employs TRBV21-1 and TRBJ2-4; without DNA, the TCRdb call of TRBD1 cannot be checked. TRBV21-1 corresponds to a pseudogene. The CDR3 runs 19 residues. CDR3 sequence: CASSKSISERGVGKNIQYF.

CDR3 sequence: CASTNERTGRTEAFF. The V and J genes are TRBV12-3 or TRBV12-4 and TRBJ1-1; TCRdb proposes TRBD1, but this gene call is untestable without DNA. This CDR3 has 15 amino acids.

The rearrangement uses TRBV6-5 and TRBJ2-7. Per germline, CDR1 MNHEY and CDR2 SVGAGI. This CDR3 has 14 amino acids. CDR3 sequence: CASSYSKGYYEQYF.